This TCR beta chain emerged from a study of Ad26.COV2.S vaccination and SARS-CoV-2 variants. Study at large: Once, or twice with 56 days between doses, Ad26.COV2.S was given intramuscularly. Study results and limitations: Substantial post-vaccination breadth of spike-specific CD8+ and CD4+ T cell responses was reported.

In this sample, this clone turned up once. Its specificity is not known. Treatment denoted: 19 received Ad26.COV2.S at low or high dose, single or two shots; a few received placebo; per-sample allocation not given. Following the first vaccine or placebo injection, samples were taken on day 63. Cohort 1b enrolled adults aged 18-55 years in Boston. Clones were read by immunoSEQ multiplex PCR, and TCRdb kept only the in-frame ones, dropping some. The repertoire holds 300,000 to 400,000 clones, 85% to 90% seen once, with about 5% in the top ten. The starting material was peripheral blood, obtained in a trial of Ad26.COV2.S vaccine versus placebo. This receptor was obtained from a person aged 18-65 years who received the Ad26.COV2.S COVID-19 vaccine or a placebo.

CDR3 sequence: CASSFYSGGEQFF. CDR3 in DNA: TGTGCCAGCAGCTTTTACTCAGGGGGAGAGCAGTTCTTC. The rearrangement joins TRBV13 to TRBJ2-1; 7 bases match TRBD1. Germline V gives CDR1 PRHDT, CDR2 FYEKMQ (reference sequence). V dropped 3 bases and J dropped 10; count of bases not matched to a gene: 6. The CDR3 loop spans 13 amino acids.